This is a list of T cell receptor beta chains from one sample in a study of blood T cell repertoires in COVID-19. The method was immunoSEQ multiplex PCR; TCRdb's version includes in-frame clones alone and lacks a portion of them. Of around 120,000 clones in the sample, 65% to 80% were seen once. Input material: peripheral blood. The source of these receptors is a man aged 65 to 79 with active or convalescent COVID-19. Both conserved end residues are part of each CDR3. The D gene is left open where the match is weak. The size field is filled for only some rows; it gives once, few, many or a size class.

TGTGCCAGCAGCTTATGGCAGGGTGGTGGAGATACGCAGTATTTT	CASSLWQGGGDTQYF	15	TRBV11-2	NA	TRBJ2-3	NA
TGTGCCAGCAGAGGATGGCAGGGGGACGCTGAAAAACTGTTTTTT	CASRGWQGDAEKLFF	15	TRBV6-6	TRBD1	TRBJ1-4	NA
TGTGCCAGTAGTATAGTTAGGGGGGGTCAGCCCCAGCATTTT	CASSIVRGGQPQHF	14	TRBV19	NA	TRBJ1-5	NA
TGCGCCAGCAGCCAAGATAGGGCAGGGTGGGAGACCCAGTACTTC	CASSQDRAGWETQYF	15	TRBV4-1	NA	TRBJ2-5	NA
TGTGCCAGCAGTCCCCCCGAAAACAGGGGAGCTTTCTTT	CASSPPENRGAFF	13	TRBV28	TRBD1	TRBJ1-1	NA
TGTGCCAGCACCTTCAGCGGCCCAGCTTTCTTT	CASTFSGPAFF	11	TRBV11-2	NA	TRBJ1-1	NA
TGTGCCAGTAGTATCCAGGGGGAAGTTGGCTACACCTTC	CASSIQGEVGYTF	13	TRBV19	TRBD1	TRBJ1-2	NA
TGTGCCAGCAGCCGGGACATCTATGGCTACACCTTC	CASSRDIYGYTF	12	TRBV5-6	NA	TRBJ1-2	NA
TGTGCCAGCAGAATCTCCGGGACTCCCCAGGAAGGCTACACCTTC	CASRISGTPQEGYTF	15	TRBV5-6	NA	TRBJ1-2	NA
TGTGCCAGCAGCCTCGGGACTAGCGGGAGGGGATTCCAAGAGACCCAGTACTTC	CASSLGTSGRGFQETQYF	18	TRBV7-2	TRBD2	TRBJ2-5	NA
TGCGCCAGCAGTTTAGGGACAGAGGGTTTCCTGGCTTTCTTT	CASSLGTEGFLAFF	14	TRBV5-1	TRBD1	TRBJ1-1	NA
TGTGCCAGCAAACTAGCAACCGGGGAGCTGTTTTTT	CASKLATGELFF	12	TRBV6-6	NA	TRBJ2-2	NA
TGTGCCAGCAGCTTCGGGGGGAGGGATGGCTACACCTTC	CASSFGGRDGYTF	13	TRBV5-4	NA	TRBJ1-2	once
TGTGCCAGCAGCCCACAAGGACTAGTCGCCAGCCACGAGCAGTACTTC	CASSPQGLVASHEQYF	16	TRBV7-2	TRBD2	TRBJ2-7	NA
TGTGCCAGCAGCTGGGTAGAGGGCACCGGGGAGCTGTTTTTT	CASSWVEGTGELFF	14	TRBV5-5	NA	TRBJ2-2	NA
TGTGCCAGTAGTATCCAGGGGGATCAGCCCCAGCATTTT	CASSIQGDQPQHF	13	TRBV19	TRBD1	TRBJ1-5	NA
TGCGCCAGCAGCCAAAATGAGGGGGATCAGCCCCAGCATTTT	CASSQNEGDQPQHF	14	TRBV4-1	NA	TRBJ1-5	NA
TGTGCCAGCAGCCCCGACTGGCAAGAGACCCAGTACTTC	CASSPDWQETQYF	13	TRBV7-2	NA	TRBJ2-5	NA
TGCAGTGCCAGAGCAGGGTTTGGCTACACCTTC	CSARAGFGYTF	11	TRBV20-1	NA	TRBJ1-2	once
TGCAGTGCTAGTTCGACTAGCGGGGGAAATAATGAGCAGTTCTTC	CSASSTSGGNNEQFF	15	TRBV20-1	TRBD2	TRBJ2-1	NA
TGTGCCAGCTCACTTTATCCCGGGACTAGCGTCTCCTACGAGCAGTACTTC	CASSLYPGTSVSYEQYF	17	TRBV18	TRBD2	TRBJ2-7	NA
TGTGCCAGCCTCCCGGGAGGACACAAGAACACTGAAGCTTTCTTT	CASLPGGHKNTEAFF	15	TRBV28	NA	TRBJ1-1	NA
TGTGCCAGCAGGTTGACAGGGGCGGACGGCTACACCTTC	CASRLTGADGYTF	13	TRBV27	TRBD1	TRBJ1-2	many
TGTGCCAGTAGTATCGGACTAAATGAGCAGTTCTTC	CASSIGLNEQFF	12	TRBV19	NA	TRBJ2-1	few
TGTGCCAGCAGCGTAGAGCCCTCTCTCAGGGAGACCCAGTACTTC	CASSVEPSLRETQYF	15	TRBV9	NA	TRBJ2-5	NA
TGTGCCTGGAGTGTTCGGACAGGTAGTTCACCCCTCCACTTT	CAWSVRTGSSPLHF	14	TRBV30	TRBD1	TRBJ1-6	NA
TGTGCCAGCAGCACCGGGACAGGGATAAATTCACCCCTCCACTTT	CASSTGTGINSPLHF	15	TRBV3-1/TRBV3-2	TRBD1	TRBJ1-6	NA
TGTGCCAGCAGTTCAAGCCCAATCTATGGCTACACCTTC	CASSSSPIYGYTF	13	TRBV6-5	NA	TRBJ1-2	few
TGCGCCAGCAGCTTGAAGCGACAGGGTAGCACAGATACGCAGTATTTT	CASSLKRQGSTDTQYF	16	TRBV5-1	TRBD1	TRBJ2-3	few